This T cell receptor (beta chain) was documented in a study of OX40 agonist ivuxolimab in advanced cancers. Method: immunoSEQ multiplex PCR; TCRdb's copy keeps in-frame clones and lacks some. The data contain 25,000 to 35,000 clones, around 85% of them singletons. The TCR sequence derives from an adult with an advanced solid tumor such as melanoma, head and neck, liver or kidney cancer. The source material was CD4+ or CD8+ T cells sorted from blood, sampled in a trial of the OX40 agonist ivuxolimab.

The CDR3 DNA sequence: TGTGCCAGCAGACTCGGACAGGGAGGGTTCCAAGAGACCCAGTACTTC. This codes for CASRLGQGGFQETQYF. This sequence joins TRBV7-9 and TRBJ2-5, with D tentatively TRBD1 (8 bases). CDR3 length equals 16 residues. V was shortened by 6 bases and J by 1 base, with 18 bases between the two germline ends. The germline CDR1 and CDR2 sequences are SEHNR and FQNEAQ (reference sequence).